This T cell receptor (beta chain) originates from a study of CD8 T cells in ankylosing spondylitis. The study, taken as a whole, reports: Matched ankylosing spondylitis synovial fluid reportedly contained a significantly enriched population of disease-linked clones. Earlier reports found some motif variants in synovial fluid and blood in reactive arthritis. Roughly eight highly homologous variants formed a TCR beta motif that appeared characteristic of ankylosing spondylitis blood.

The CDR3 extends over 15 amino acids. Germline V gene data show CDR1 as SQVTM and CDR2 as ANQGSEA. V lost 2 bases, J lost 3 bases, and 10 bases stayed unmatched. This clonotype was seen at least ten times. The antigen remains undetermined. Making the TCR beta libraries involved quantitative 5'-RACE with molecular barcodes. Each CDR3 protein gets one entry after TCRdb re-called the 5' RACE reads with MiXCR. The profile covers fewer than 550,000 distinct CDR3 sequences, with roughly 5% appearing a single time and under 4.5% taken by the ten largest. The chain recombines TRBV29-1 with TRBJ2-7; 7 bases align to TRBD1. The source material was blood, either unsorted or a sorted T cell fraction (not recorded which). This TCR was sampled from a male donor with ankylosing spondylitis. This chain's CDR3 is CSVETRDRRDYEQYF. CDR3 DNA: TGCAGCGTTGAAACCCGGGACAGAAGGGACTACGAGCAGTACTTC.